This T cell receptor beta chain was recovered during a study of blood T cell repertoires in COVID-19. Study-wide context: Both acute and convalescent COVID-19 samples were obtained from the United States, Italy and Spain. Sources were T cells, B-cell-depleted T cells, or PBMCs; the material itself was cDNA or gDNA.

Authors' analysis steps: Estimated nucleated cell counts came from reference gene primer amplification. Repertoires were generated with immunoSEQ multiplex PCR, while TCRdb's copy carries only in-frame clones and drops some. V and J calls and clone size follow that table, whereas D and trimming were derived from the DNA. The repertoire holds 95,000 to 150,000 clones, around 87% seen once, with under 30% in the top ten. This clone appeared once. CDR1 is SGDLS and CDR2 is YYNGEE in the germline V gene. The CDR3 has 15 residues. The ends lost 5 bases at V and 0 bases at J; junction bases unmatched: 3. The V call is TRBV9, the J call TRBJ2-3, with 10 bases aligning to TRBD2. The receptor was isolated from a woman between 65 and 79 years old with acute or convalescent COVID-19. Sequencing was carried out using peripheral blood. The CDR3 coding sequence is TGTGCCAGCAGTAGCGGGGGGCCGAGCACAGATACGCAGTATTTT. As protein: CASSSGGPSTDTQYF.